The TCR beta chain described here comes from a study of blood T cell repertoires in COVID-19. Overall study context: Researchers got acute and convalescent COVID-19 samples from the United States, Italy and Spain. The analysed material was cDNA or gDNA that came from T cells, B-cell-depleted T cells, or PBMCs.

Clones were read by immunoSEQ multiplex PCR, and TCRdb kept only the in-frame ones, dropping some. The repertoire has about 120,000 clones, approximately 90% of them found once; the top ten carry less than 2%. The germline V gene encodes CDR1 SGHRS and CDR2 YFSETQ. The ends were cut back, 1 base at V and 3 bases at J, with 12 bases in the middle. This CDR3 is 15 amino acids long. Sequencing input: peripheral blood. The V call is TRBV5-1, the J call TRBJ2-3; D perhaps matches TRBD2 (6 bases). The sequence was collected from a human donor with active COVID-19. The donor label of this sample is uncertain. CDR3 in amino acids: CASSLWAGFTDTQYF. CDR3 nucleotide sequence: TGCGCCAGCAGCTTGTGGGCGGGGTTTACAGATACGCAGTATTTT.